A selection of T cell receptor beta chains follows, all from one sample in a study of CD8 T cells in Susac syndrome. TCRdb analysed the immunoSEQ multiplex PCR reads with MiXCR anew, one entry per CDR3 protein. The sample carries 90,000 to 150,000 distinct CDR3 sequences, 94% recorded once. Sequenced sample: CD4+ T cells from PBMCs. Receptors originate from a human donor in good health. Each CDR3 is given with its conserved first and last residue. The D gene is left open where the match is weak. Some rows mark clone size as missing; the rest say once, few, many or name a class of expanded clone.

TGTGCCAGCTCACCACAGCCCCTGGGAGACATTCAGTACTTC	CASSPQPLGDIQYF	TRBV18	NA	once	TRBJ2-4
TGTGCCAGCAGTTTCCTCGCGGGAGGGCAGAAGACCCAGTACTTC	CASSFLAGGQKTQYF	TRBV28	TRBD2	NA	TRBJ2-5
TGTGCCAGCAGCCCGTCGGGACATCTTAGCACAGATACGCAGTATTTT	CASSPSGHLSTDTQYF	TRBV28	NA	NA	TRBJ2-3
TGTGCCAGCAGCTCGACCCTTGTGGAGGAGCAGTACTTC	CASSSTLVEEQYF	TRBV11-2	NA	NA	TRBJ2-7
TGTGCCACCAGCAGAGCTGGGGGAGATGGCTACACCTTC	CATSRAGGDGYTF	TRBV15	NA	NA	TRBJ1-2
TGTGCCAGCTCACCATCAGAGAACTACGAGCAGTACTTC	CASSPSENYEQYF	TRBV18	NA	NA	TRBJ2-7
TGTGCCAGCAGTTTAGTTCAGGATTCTTCGCAGTACTTC	CASSLVQDSSQYF	TRBV12-3/TRBV12-4	NA	NA	TRBJ2-7
TGTGCCTGGAGTCGGGAACTAGCGGAGGCACACAATGAGCAGTTCTTC	CAWSRELAEAHNEQFF	TRBV30	TRBD2	NA	TRBJ2-1
TGTGCCAGCAGCCTCCTCCGGGACTTTATTAGCACAGATACGCAGTATTTT	CASSLLRDFISTDTQYF	TRBV3-1	NA	NA	TRBJ2-3
TGTGCCTGGAGGGGGGACAGGCCCACCGCTAACTATGGCTACACCTTC	CAWRGDRPTANYGYTF	TRBV30	TRBD1	NA	TRBJ1-2
TGTGCCACCGCTCCGGGACATGTCTACGAGCAGTACTTC	CATAPGHVYEQYF	TRBV19	NA	NA	TRBJ2-7
TGTGCCAGCACCCTCTCGCCAGGTTCGGACTATGGCTACACCTTC	CASTLSPGSDYGYTF	TRBV28	NA	NA	TRBJ1-2
TGTGCTAGCAGCTTGGAGGGATCAGATACGCAGTATTTT	CASSLEGSDTQYF	TRBV7-7	NA	few	TRBJ2-3
TGTGCCAGCAGCCAACTTTCTAGGGTCACTAGCGGTTACAATGAGCAGTTCTTC	CASSQLSRVTSGYNEQFF	TRBV3-1	TRBD2	once	TRBJ2-1
TGTGCCAGCGGTCCTGGGACTAGCGGGATCTACGAGCAGTACTTC	CASGPGTSGIYEQYF	TRBV12-3/TRBV12-4	TRBD2	NA	TRBJ2-7
TGTGCCAGCAGTGAAGGCTTCGCCTATGGCTACACCTTC	CASSEGFAYGYTF	TRBV2	NA	NA	TRBJ1-2
TGTGCCAGCAGCTTGGGGACAGGGGGCAACTACGAGCAGTACTTC	CASSLGTGGNYEQYF	TRBV5-8	TRBD1	NA	TRBJ2-7
TGTGCCTGGGGGAGCGGGAGAGATCAAGAGACCCAGTACTTC	CAWGSGRDQETQYF	TRBV30	TRBD2	once	TRBJ2-5
TGTGCCAGCAGCCCGGGACTCCCGGGGAATGAGCAGTTCTTC	CASSPGLPGNEQFF	TRBV7-2	NA	once	TRBJ2-1
TGCAGCGTTTTTTCGGCCAGCTCCTACAATGAGCAGTTCTTC	CSVFSASSYNEQFF	TRBV29-1	NA	NA	TRBJ2-1
TGTGCCAGCAACCCGGGACAGACGAACACCGGGGAGCTGTTTTTT	CASNPGQTNTGELFF	TRBV6-6	TRBD1	NA	TRBJ2-2
TGTGCCAGTAGTCTTCGTCCGGGGCCGGGCACCGGGGAGCTGTTTTTT	CASSLRPGPGTGELFF	TRBV19	NA	NA	TRBJ2-2
TGTGCCAGCAGGAACAGGGGCGAGCAGTACTTC	CASRNRGEQYF	TRBV12-3/TRBV12-4	TRBD1	NA	TRBJ2-7
TGTGCCAGCAGCTTAATACCCTACGAGCAGTACTTC	CASSLIPYEQYF	TRBV7-9	NA	NA	TRBJ2-7
TGTGCCAGCAGCGTAGGGGCAGAGAAGACTGAAGCTTTCTTT	CASSVGAEKTEAFF	TRBV9	NA	once	TRBJ1-1
TGTGCCAGCAGGGACAGCGGGAGGGCCTCCTACGAGCAGTACTTC	CASRDSGRASYEQYF	TRBV2	TRBD2	once	TRBJ2-7
TGCAGCGCGAGACAGGGGGCGGGAAATTCACCCCTCCACTTT	CSARQGAGNSPLHF	TRBV29-1	TRBD1	NA	TRBJ1-6
TGTGCCAGCAGTTTCATGACAGGGGGCGCAGGATCACCCCTCCACTTT	CASSFMTGGAGSPLHF	TRBV28	TRBD1	NA	TRBJ1-6
TGTGCCAGTAGTCCGACGGGAAACACCATATATTTT	CASSPTGNTIYF	TRBV19	NA	NA	TRBJ1-3
TGCAGCGTTATAGGACAGGCTGGGGACACTGAAGCTTTCTTT	CSVIGQAGDTEAFF	TRBV29-1	TRBD1	once	TRBJ1-1
TGTGCCAGCAGTTCTGGCGGGATGGCGCTCACAGATACGCAGTATTTT	CASSSGGMALTDTQYF	TRBV6-5	NA	NA	TRBJ2-3